The text below deals with one T cell receptor beta chain. This sample was included in a study of T cells in Graves' hyperthyroidism and ophthalmopathy. From germline, CDR1 is SNHLY and CDR2 FYNNEI. Trimming pared 11 bases from V and 1 base from J, leaving 14 bases between. The CDR3 loop spans 13 amino acids. The source material, RNA transcripts, was used to amplify TCR beta CDR3 regions. The HTBI primer set was used in a first-round RT-PCR of the TCR CDR3. TCRdb analysed the multiplex PCR reads with MiXCR anew, one entry per CDR3 protein. The sample records approximately 870,000 distinct CDR3 sequences, 35% to 40% being singletons.

The receptor was isolated from a man aged 18 to 30 with Graves' hyperthyroidism. The sample comprised blood. The rearrangement uses TRBV2 and TRBJ1-1; possibly TRBD1 for D (5 bases). The CDR3 DNA reads as TGTGCCGGGGGAATGGGACCGAACACTGAAGCTTTCTTT. It encodes CAGGMGPNTEAFF.